This TCR beta chain was identified during a study of OX40 agonist ivuxolimab in advanced cancers. Study-wide context: It was permissible to have had prior anti-PD-1, anti-PD-L1 or anti-CTLA-4 therapy, and around 40% had some. Study-wide results and limits: CD4+ and CD8+ blood T cells expanded clonally by week 6 at 0.1 to 3.0 mg/kg.

Data came from immunoSEQ multiplex PCR; TCRdb stores just in-frame clones and leaves some out. The sample shows about 79,000 clones, roughly 94% of them seen only once. Patients with a history of autoimmune disease or on systemic immunosuppression were excluded. Concerning this clone: Its cognate antigen is unknown.

CDR3 length: 14 amino acids. Germline V CDR1 and CDR2: SNHLY, FYNNEI. Here the sequenced sample was CD4+ or CD8+ T cells sorted from blood, taken in a trial of the OX40 agonist ivuxolimab. The rearrangement links TRBV2 to TRBJ2-5; 9 nucleotides agree with TRBD2. The J call may be in error: the DNA end matches TRBJ2-7 better. The sequence derives from an adult with an advanced solid tumor such as melanoma, head and neck, liver or kidney cancer. This chain's CDR3 is CASSELAGANEQYF. CDR3 DNA sequence: TGTGCCAGCAGTGAATTAGCGGGAGCTAACGAGCAGTACTTC.